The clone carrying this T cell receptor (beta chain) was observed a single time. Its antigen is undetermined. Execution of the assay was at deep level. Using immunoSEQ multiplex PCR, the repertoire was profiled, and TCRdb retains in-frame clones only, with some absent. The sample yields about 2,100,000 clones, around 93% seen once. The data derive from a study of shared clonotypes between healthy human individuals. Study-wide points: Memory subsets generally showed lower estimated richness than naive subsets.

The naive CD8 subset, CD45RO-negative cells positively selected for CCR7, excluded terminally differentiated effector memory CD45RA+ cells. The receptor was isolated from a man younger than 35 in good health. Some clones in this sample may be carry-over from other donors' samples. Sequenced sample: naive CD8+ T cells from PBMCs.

The CDR3 spells CASSSSGAGELFF. The CDR3 DNA is TGTGCCAGCAGCTCCTCGGGGGCCGGGGAGCTGTTTTTT. The chain combines TRBV7-8 with TRBJ2-2, with a weak D call TRBD2 (6 bases). The germline V and J ends were trimmed by 4 bases and 6 bases, with 9 bases remaining between them. Germline V CDR1 and CDR2: SGHVS, FQNEAQ. This CDR3 is 13 amino acids long.